This T cell receptor beta chain was recovered during a study of cytomegalovirus exposure and HLA in healthy donors. Findings and limits, study-wide: Further analysis, carried out later, found HLA-associated TCR beta chains more clonally expanded than equally common other chains. Evidence from a later analysis indicated that most CMV-associated TCR beta chains looked HLA-restricted. In an earlier analysis, most TCR beta V segments were productive about 90% or about 30% of the time. Specificity for CMV antigens was confirmed in vitro for a few of the CMV-associated chains.

The PCR ran on 60 Vbeta and 13 Jbeta primers. Produced via immunoSEQ multiplex PCR; TCRdb's table is partial and in-frame only. The data show around 93,000 clones, with nearly 80% seen just once and over 3% held by the top ten. Germline loops: CDR1 LNHDA, CDR2 SQIVND (reference sequence). The CDR3 has 14 amino acids. Trimming pared 1 base from V and 4 bases from J, leaving 9 bases between. A word on this clone: No antigen is known for it.

This chain links TRBV19 with TRBJ2-3; unclear D gene. The specimen was PBMCs. The receptor was isolated from a woman in her 40s in good health and CMV-seronegative. In nucleotides, the CDR3 is TGTGCCAGTAGTATAGCGCAACTGTCAGATACGCAGTATTTT. Its translation is CASSIAQLSDTQYF.